This T cell receptor beta chain was identified in a study of immune heterogeneity within non-small cell lung tumors. With 32 V and 13 J primers, multiplex PCR amplified the TCR beta CDR3. TCRdb ran MiXCR on the multiplex PCR reads and lists one entry per CDR3 protein. The sample has 10,000 to 13,000 distinct CDR3 sequences; just under 30% are singletons. Each sample used approximately 550 ng of genomic DNA from bulk tumor tissue. Multiple biopsies spaced far apart were taken from each primary tumor during surgery. The study enrolled patients with untreated, newly diagnosed non-small cell lung cancer who underwent curative surgery. Germline CDR1 MGHDK, CDR2 SYGVNS. The ends lost 3 bases at V and 4 bases at J; junction bases unmatched: 3. The CDR3 has 13 amino acids.

The TCR originated in a woman aged 55-70 years with non-small cell lung cancer. Sequencing was performed on lung tumor tissue. This chain connects TRBV25-1 to TRBJ2-7; 7 bases align to TRBD2. CDR3 coding DNA: TGTGCCAGCAGTGAGTGGGGGGGTTACGAGCAGTACTTC. This encodes CASSEWGGYEQYF.